The TCR beta chain under discussion was sequenced for a study of regulatory T cells in long-lasting Graves disease (dated by TCRdb to the early 2020s). Looking at the study overall: Newly diagnosed Graves' disease patients had taken antithyroid drugs for less than 3 months. Peripheral blood TCR sequencing and RNA sequencing compared persistent Graves' disease patients with newly diagnosed Graves' disease patients. The study took place in China and was registered as a clinical trial. A total of approximately 35 samples were covered by TCR sequencing, comprising around 13 persistent and around 20 newly diagnosed Graves' disease patients. Results and caveats for the whole study, not just this receptor: The authors acknowledged the small sample size as a limitation that may reduce accuracy. Only peripheral blood was studied, because thyroid tissue, the primary lesion, was inaccessible. Compared with newly diagnosed patients, persistent Graves' disease patients had lower TCR Shannon entropy and fewer highly expanded clones, which suggests clonal expansion. More public clonotypes were shared among persistent patients (around 3,000) than among newly diagnosed patients (966). Preferential use of TRBV28, TRBJ1-2 and TRBJ2-5 was observed in persistent disease, whereas TRBV20-1 and TRBJ2-1 were favored in newly diagnosed disease. Only the TCR beta chain was sequenced and analyzed.

In its sample, this clonotype was seen once. Its antigen is currently not known. It has no much larger one-base neighbor in the sample; base qualities were not kept. One read alone makes for weak evidence. The CDR3 contains 14 residues, cysteine and phenylalanine counted. Only the CDR3 part of the read is kept: 42 bases, read in frame from the first base. Trimming takes 10 bases off V and 7 bases off J; junction bases not matched to a gene: 11. The CDR1 and CDR2 encoded by the germline V gene (reference sequence) are MNHEY and SMNVEV. The meaning of the sample's time point label: newly diagnosed GD, antithyroid drugs for less than 3 months. RNA was extracted from PBMCs in TRIzol for both TCR sequencing and RNA sequencing. The diagnosis of Graves' disease followed American Thyroid Association guidelines. Patients were recruited from an endocrinology department in Xi'an, China. Each patient gave 8.5 to 9.5 milliliters of peripheral blood, collected in an EDTA anticoagulant tube. Ficoll Paque Plus density gradient separation was used to isolate PBMCs, and no further T cell sorting was done. An Agilent 2100 Bioanalyzer and agarose gel were used to check RNA quality, and a NanoDrop 2000 was used to measure RNA concentration.

The receptor library was made with multiplex PCR. The data were produced on an Illumina HiSeq 4000. TCR beta libraries were built with iRepertoire HTBI primers and Arm-PCR amplification of CDR3 regions. Before sequencing, the PCR products underwent gel purification. Under the source paper's analysis protocol: A total of 62 TRBV and approximately 13 TRBJ segments were identified across samples and were used for gene usage analysis of CDR3 amino acid clonotypes. Filtered high-quality paired reads were merged into contigs using COPE and FqMerger. Contigs were aligned with BLAST to IMGT TRBV, TRBD and TRBJ reference genes, and CDR3 was defined per IMGT. Any clonotype with a frequency above 0.1% was classified as a highly expanded clone. Shannon entropy served as the measure of repertoire diversity, while the Gini coefficient captured V-J evenness. Clonotypes shared by more than one individual were considered public. The public reads were run again by TCRdb, first through fastp at Q25 and then through MiXCR, and only productive beta chains were kept. A single entry per CDR3 protein holds the most common genes and DNA from its merged rows. None of the V and J calls come from the authors' own analysis; TCRdb made them. Within this sample are around 400,000 distinct CDR3 sequences, with 15% of them counted one time only. The ten largest clones add up to 22% of the sample.

The receptor comes from a female donor with Graves disease. Sequences were derived from peripheral blood mononuclear cells (PBMCs), sampled at new diagnosis, from a patient treated with antithyroid drugs. Here the chain combines TRBV27 and TRBJ2-1; a stretch of 9 junction bases matches TRBD2. The DNA sequence follows: TGTGCCACCGGGGGGGCTAGCGGGAAGAATGAGCAGTTCTTC. Protein translation: CATGGASGKNEQFF.